One sample yielded the 10 T cell receptor beta chains listed below, sequenced in a study of Graves' ophthalmopathy and Graves' hyperthyroidism. Amplifying from RNA transcripts, the study obtained TCR beta CDR3 regions. First-round RT-PCR used HTBI primers; second-round multiplex PCR followed. TCRdb called the multiplex PCR reads again in MiXCR, with one record for every CDR3 protein. The table includes 350,000 to 400,000 distinct CDR3 sequences, roughly 14% detected once. Sequenced material: peripheral blood. The receptors come from a woman younger than 35 with stable Graves' hyperthyroidism.

This clonotype has at least ten counts. The J gene is TRBJ2-5, the V gene TRBV7-9; D is possibly TRBD2 (6 bases). The V end lost 8 bases, the J end lost 5 bases, and 12 bases lay between the germline ends. This CDR3 region has 12 residues. The germline V gene has CDR1 SEHNR and CDR2 FQNEAQ (reference sequence). CDR3: CASGAGYETQYF. The CDR3 bases are TGTGCCAGCGGTGCGGGATACGAGACCCAGTACTTC.

This clonotype was counted many times. V usage is TRBV13 and J usage is TRBJ1-2; D gene ambiguous. Germline V gene sequence: CDR1 PRHDT, CDR2 FYEKMQ (reference sequence). Trimming shortened V by 6 bases and J by 4 bases, and 18 bases separated the two germline ends. CDR3 length: 15 residues. The CDR3 protein is CASRRDGLLGYGYTF. The DNA of the CDR3 is TGTGCCAGCAGGCGTGACGGACTTCTGGGCTATGGCTACACCTTC.

This clonotype was recorded many times. The chain recombines TRBV7-2 with TRBJ2-5, with 10 bases lining up with TRBD2. With 5 bases clipped from V and 2 bases from J, the junction kept 8 bases outside the gene matches. Germline V gives CDR1 SGHTA, CDR2 FQGNSA. This CDR3 is built from 16 residues. CDR3 coding DNA: TGTGCCAGCAGCCTCCTAGCGGGGGACCAGCAAGAGACCCAGTACTTC. This sequence encodes CASSLLAGDQQETQYF.

This clonotype has at least ten counts. The V call is TRBV6-2 or TRBV6-3, the J call TRBJ1-2, with D possibly being TRBD1 (6 bases). CDR3 length: 14 amino acids. Between the trimmed V and J ends, which lost 6 bases and 8 bases, there was a span of 19 bases. Germline V lookup: CDR1 MNHEY, CDR2 SVGEGT. CDR3 residues: CASRNNLQGGGYTF. The DNA for the CDR3 is TGTGCCAGCAGGAACAACCTACAGGGAGGAGGCTACACCTTC.

This clonotype was seen many times. This chain links TRBV28 with TRBJ2-2; D gene uncertain. V lost 10 bases and J lost 5, with 14 bases in between. CDR1 is MDHEN, CDR2 SYDVKM, per germline. The CDR3 consists of 13 residues. The CDR3 nucleotides read TGTGCCACGAAGGCCAGTTTGACCGGGGAGCTGTTTTTT. Translated: CATKASLTGELFF.

This chain links TRBV7-9 with TRBJ2-4; D gene unclear. The CDR3 extends over 17 amino acids. Trimming cost V 4 bases and J 0 bases, with 16 bases left between them. CDR1 and CDR2 (germline): SEHNR, FQNEAQ (reference sequence). This CDR3 reads CASSSSPGPIAKNIQYF. The CDR3 nucleotides are TGTGCCAGCAGCTCCTCCCCGGGCCCTATAGCCAAAAACATTCAGTACTTC.

In this sample, this clonotype turned up many times. The chain links TRBV6-2 or TRBV6-3 to TRBJ2-7; TRBD1 aligns across 9 bases. The CDR3 runs 15 residues. The germline gives CDR1 MNHEY, CDR2 SVGEGT. The ends lost 0 bases at V and 4 bases at J; junction bases unmatched: 4. CDR3 in DNA: TGTGCCAGCAGTTACTCGCGGACAGGGGAATACGAGCAGTACTTC. This encodes CASSYSRTGEYEQYF.

This clonotype has ten or more counts. The chain links TRBV28 to TRBJ2-7; D perhaps matches TRBD1 (6 bases). The CDR3 extends over 13 amino acids. The V end lost 6 bases, the J end lost 2 bases, and 11 bases lay between the germline ends. Per germline, CDR1 MDHEN and CDR2 SYDVKM. The CDR3 DNA reads TGTGCCAGCAGGGCCAGGGGTCCCTACGAGCAGTACTTC. The encoded protein is CASRARGPYEQYF.

The genes are TRBV20-1 and TRBJ1-1; 7 bases agree with TRBD1. The CDR3 contains 13 residues. CDR1 is DFQATT and CDR2 is SNEGSKA in the germline V gene (reference sequence). V lost 6 bases to trimming and J lost 6 bases; unmatched junction nucleotides: 10. The CDR3 loop is CSAIDRVPPEAFF. The CDR3 nucleotides read TGCAGTGCGATAGACAGGGTCCCCCCTGAAGCTTTCTTT.

The sample holds many counts of this clonotype. The genes are TRBV6-5 and TRBJ2-5; 8 positions match TRBD2. This CDR3 is 15 amino acids long. Germline V lookup: CDR1 MNHEY, CDR2 SVGAGI. Trimming at V came to 4 bases and at J to 3 bases, leaving 7 bases not matched to a gene. CDR3 sequence: CASSSVAGTKETQYF. CDR3 DNA sequence: TGTGCCAGCAGTTCGGTAGCGGGGACTAAAGAGACCCAGTACTTC.